This passage covers 5 T cell receptor beta chains from one sample sequenced in a study of shared clonotypes between healthy human individuals. CD8 cells regarded as naive lacked CD45RO, were positively chosen for CCR7, and omitted terminally differentiated effector memory CD45RA+ cells. Here immunoSEQ multiplex PCR was the method, and the copy in TCRdb shows in-frame clones only, minus some. This table holds a few million clones, roughly 95% found once. The sample was naive CD8+ T cells from PBMCs. The receptor set was obtained from a young man in good health. Some clones in this sample may be carry-over from other donors' samples.

The V gene is TRBV14, the J gene TRBJ2-3; perhaps TRBD1 as D (5 bases). The V and J ends lost 0 bases and 4 bases respectively, with 20 bases between them. Germline V gives CDR1 SGHDN, CDR2 FVKESK. The CDR3 spans 18 residues. This CDR3 reads CASSQDWGWFATADTQYF. The CDR3, as DNA: TGTGCCAGCAGCCAAGATTGGGGCTGGTTCGCCACCGCAGATACGCAGTATTTT.

The chain couples TRBV6-5 to TRBJ2-5; D gene uncertain. Near its end, the DNA agrees better with TRBJ2-7, so the J call may be wrong. This CDR3 is 16 amino acids long. The germline V gene encodes CDR1 MNHEY and CDR2 SVGAGI. Here the CDR3 DNA reads TGTGCCAGCAGTTACCAACGGGCAGAAAGGCCCTACGAGCAGTACTTC. Protein sequence: CASSYQRAERPYEQYF.

The chain links TRBV7-3 to TRBJ2-2; the D is unclear. This CDR3 has 14 residues. The V gene's germline CDR1 is SGHTA and CDR2 FQGTGA. Trimming pared 6 bases from V and 7 bases from J, leaving 15 bases between. CDR3 nucleotides: TGTGCCAGCAGGCCTCACATGGCACTCGGGGAGCTGTTTTTT. Translation gives CASRPHMALGELFF.

In DNA, the CDR3 is TGTGCCAGTACAATCGGACAGGGCTCCTACGAGCAGTACTTC. This translates into CASTIGQGSYEQYF. The V call is TRBV6-1, the J call TRBJ2-7; 8 bases agree with TRBD1. The CDR3 has 14 amino acids. Germline V gene data show CDR1 as MNHNS and CDR2 as SASEGT. The V gene end was trimmed by 9 bases and the J gene end by 0 bases; junction bases not matched to a gene: 7.

This clone occurred once. Other DNA variants within this sample encode the same CDR3. The V gene is TRBV9, the J gene TRBJ2-1; D is uncertain. The length of the CDR3 is 15 residues. V shed 0 bases and J shed 2 bases, with 9 bases lying between them. In germline, CDR1 is SGDLS, CDR2 YYNGEE. The CDR3 loop reads CASSVGSLTYNEQFF. The CDR3 DNA is TGTGCCAGCAGCGTAGGGTCACTTACCTACAATGAGCAGTTCTTC. Filled out from reference TRBV9 and TRBJ2-1, the complete variable domain reads DSGVTQTPKHLITATGQRVTLRCSPRSGDLSVYWYQQSLDQGLQFLIQYYNGEERAKGNILERFSAQQFPDLHSELNLSSLELGDSALYFCASSVGSLTYNEQFFGPGTRLTVL.